This T cell receptor beta chain was observed in a study of cytomegalovirus exposure and HLA in healthy donors. Study results and limitations: A missense DCLRE1C variant was associated with V- and J-gene trimming of TCR beta chains in a later analysis, and an independent cohort replicated the association. Some public TCRs appeared in many individuals, while most sequences were rare.

The CDR3 is made up of 15 amino acids. CDR1 and CDR2 from the germline V gene are LNHDA and SQIVND (reference sequence). V lost 7 bases and J lost 1, with 16 bases in between. In regard to this clone: Its antigen is still unknown.

Amplification used 60 Vbeta primers and 13 Jbeta primers. Clones were read by immunoSEQ multiplex PCR, and TCRdb kept only the in-frame ones, dropping some. The table shows under 150,000 clones, with approximately 79% occurring only once. V and J are TRBV19 and TRBJ1-1, with no clear D. The clonotype was recovered from a woman in her 50s in good health and CMV-seropositive. Specimen: PBMCs. The CDR3 coding sequence is TGTGCCAGTACCCCTGTCGGAGGAACGAACACTGAAGCTTTCTTT. Protein product: CASTPVGGTNTEAFF. Supplemented by reference TRBV19 and TRBJ1-1, the full variable domain reads DGGITQSPKYLFRKEGQNVTLSCEQNLNHDAMYWYRQDPGQGLRLIYYSQIVNDFQKGDIAEGYSVSREKKESFPLTVTSAQKNPTAFYLCASTPVGGTNTEAFFGQGTRLTVV.